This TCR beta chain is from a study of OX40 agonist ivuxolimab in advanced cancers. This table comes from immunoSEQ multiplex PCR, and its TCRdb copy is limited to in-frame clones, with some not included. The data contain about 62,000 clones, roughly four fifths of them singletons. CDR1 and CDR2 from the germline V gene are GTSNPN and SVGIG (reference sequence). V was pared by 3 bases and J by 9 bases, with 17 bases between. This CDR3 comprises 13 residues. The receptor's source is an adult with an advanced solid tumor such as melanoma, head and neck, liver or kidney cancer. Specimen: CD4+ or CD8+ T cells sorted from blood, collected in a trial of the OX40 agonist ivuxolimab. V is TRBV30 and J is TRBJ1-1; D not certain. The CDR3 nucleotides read TGTGCCTGGAGGGAGGGTTCGGCCATCAAAGCTTTCTTT. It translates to CAWREGSAIKAFF.